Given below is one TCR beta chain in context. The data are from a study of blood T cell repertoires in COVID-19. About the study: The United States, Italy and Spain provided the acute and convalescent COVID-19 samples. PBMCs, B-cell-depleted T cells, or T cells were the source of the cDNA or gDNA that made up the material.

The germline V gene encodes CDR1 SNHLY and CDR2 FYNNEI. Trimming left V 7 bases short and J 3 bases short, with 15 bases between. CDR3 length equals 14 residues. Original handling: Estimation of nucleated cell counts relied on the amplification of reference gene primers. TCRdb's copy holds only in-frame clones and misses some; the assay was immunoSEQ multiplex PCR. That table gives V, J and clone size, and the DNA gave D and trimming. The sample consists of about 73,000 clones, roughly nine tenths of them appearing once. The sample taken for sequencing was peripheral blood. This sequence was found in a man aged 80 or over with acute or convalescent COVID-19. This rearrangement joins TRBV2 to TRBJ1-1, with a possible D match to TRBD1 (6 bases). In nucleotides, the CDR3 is TGTGCCAGCACCTTCAGGGGAAGGGACACTGAAGCTTTCTTT. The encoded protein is CASTFRGRDTEAFF.